The 29 T cell receptor beta chains in this list originate from one sample, sequenced in a study of blood T cells in healthy people across ages. A J-beta primer mix and a sample-barcoded 5' primer were used in a second PCR of roughly 7 to 12 cycles. From the 5' RACE reads, TCRdb called clonotypes with MiXCR, one entry per CDR3 protein. Here the sample spans some 1.8 million distinct CDR3 sequences, around 42% being singletons. Material for sequencing was blood. The receptors originated from a human donor in good health.

This chain joins TRBV11-3 and TRBJ2-1; possibly TRBD1 for D (6 bases). Germline V CDR1 and CDR2: SGHNT, YENEEA. V was clipped by 1 base and J by 5 bases, with 12 bases between them. This CDR3 spans 15 amino acids. As DNA, the CDR3 is TGTGCCAGCAGCTTAGGTCGCAGGGACAACAATGAGCAGTTCTTC. Translating it yields CASSLGRRDNNEQFF. Combining the CDR3 with reference TRBV11-3 and TRBJ2-1 gives the whole variable domain EAGVVQSPRYKIIEKKQPVAFWCNPISGHNTLYWYLQNLGQGPELLIRYENEEAVDDSQLPKDRFSAERLKGVDSTLKIQPAELGDSAVYLCASSLGRRDNNEQFFGPGTRLTVL.

V is TRBV7-9 and J is TRBJ2-3; 12 bases map to TRBD1. J lost 5 bases, V lost 5 bases, and 14 bases had no gene match. The CDR3 spans 18 residues. Germline CDR1 and CDR2: SEHNR and FQNEAQ (reference sequence). In nucleotides, the CDR3 is TGTGCCAGCAGCCCATGGGACAGGGGGCGCGCAAGGGAAGATACGCAGTATTTT. Amino acids: CASSPWDRGRAREDTQYF. The entire variable domain, with the rest obtained from reference TRBV7-9 and TRBJ2-3, is as follows: DTGVSQNPRHKITKRGQNVTFRCDPISEHNRLYWYRQTLGQGPEFLTYFQNEAQLEKSRLLSDRFSAERPKGSFSTLEIQRTEQGDSAMYLCASSPWDRGRAREDTQYFGPGTRLTVL.

This clonotype appeared once. The V and J genes are TRBV12-3 or TRBV12-4 and TRBJ1-1; weak D call: TRBD1 (6 bases). The CDR3 is made up of 15 amino acids. The V end was cut by 3 bases, the J end by 2 bases, with 13 bases between. Here the CDR3 reads CASSLDRDINTEAFF. DNA for the CDR3: TGTGCCAGCAGTTTGGACCGGGACATTAACACTGAAGCTTTCTTT.

This chain joins TRBV5-1 and TRBJ1-6; D gene ambiguous. Trimming took off 0 bases at V and 5 bases at J, with 9 bases between the two ends. CDR1 is SGHRS, CDR2 YFSETQ, per germline. The CDR3 consists of 15 residues. CDR3 nucleotides: TGCGCCAGCAGCTTGGAATTTCAGAATAATTCACCCCTCCACTTT. Amino acid sequence: CASSLEFQNNSPLHF.

The chain recombines TRBV6-6 with TRBJ2-7, with TRBD2 as a possible D gene (5 bases). The CDR3 length is 16 residues. Trimming removed 0 bases from V and 6 bases from J, with 18 bases in between. The germline CDR1 and CDR2 sequences are MNHNY and SVGAGI (reference sequence). The CDR3 is CASSYSRGAEGAEQYF. The CDR3, as DNA: TGTGCCAGCAGTTACTCTCGGGGAGCCGAGGGCGCCGAGCAGTACTTC.

The chain carries TRBV12-3 or TRBV12-4 and TRBJ2-3, with 9 bases that match TRBD1. The CDR3 consists of 16 residues. The V segment lost 6 bases and the J segment 4 bases; nucleotides outside the gene matches: 11. The CDR3 spells CASSPFGQGRADTQYF. CDR3 DNA: TGTGCCAGCAGCCCCTTCGGACAGGGGAGGGCAGATACGCAGTATTTT.

The CDR3 loop reads CATSRDPDRNTEAFF. CDR3 nucleotides: TGTGCCACCAGCAGAGATCCGGACAGGAACACTGAAGCTTTCTTT. This sequence joins TRBV15 and TRBJ1-1, with a tentative D call TRBD1 (6 bases). This CDR3 region has 15 residues. Trimming shortened V by 0 bases and J by 1 base, and 9 bases separated the two germline ends. Germline V gene sequence: CDR1 LNHNV, CDR2 YYDKDF (reference sequence).

The chain employs TRBV11-2 and TRBJ1-2; TRBD1 agrees at 8 bases. The CDR3 has 13 amino acids. V shed 5 bases, J shed 7 bases, and the junction held 6 bases outside the gene matches. CDR1 SGHAT and CDR2 FQNNGV come from the germline V gene. The chain's CDR3 is CASSLFRGLGYTF. In DNA form, the CDR3 reads TGTGCCAGCAGCCTCTTCAGGGGGCTTGGCTACACCTTC.

The gene calls are TRBV5-1 and TRBJ1-2; no clear D gene. Trimming cost V 2 bases and J 4 bases, with 18 bases left between them. This CDR3 region has 16 residues. Germline assignment: CDR1 SGHRS and CDR2 YFSETQ. The DNA of the CDR3 is TGCGCCAGCAGCTTCGGATCCACCGATACAACCTATGGCTACACCTTC. Encoded protein: CASSFGSTDTTYGYTF.

This clonotype was observed a handful of times. V usage is TRBV4-1 and J usage is TRBJ1-2; 12 nucleotides agree with TRBD1. The length of the CDR3 is 19 residues. With V trimmed by 3 bases and J by 1 base, 12 bases remained unmatched. Germline V gives CDR1 MGHRA, CDR2 YSYEKL. Here the CDR3 reads CASSQEGSGTGGFNYGYTF. The CDR3 region has the DNA TGCGCCAGCAGCCAGGAGGGGTCCGGGACAGGGGGCTTTAACTATGGCTACACCTTC.

J is TRBJ1-1 and V is TRBV12-3 or TRBV12-4, with a weak D call TRBD1 (6 bases). This CDR3 has 15 residues. Trimming left V 5 bases short and J 0 bases short, with 13 bases between. The CDR3 DNA reads as TGTGCCAGCAGTCTACAGGGTATCATGAACACTGAAGCTTTCTTT. Amino acids: CASSLQGIMNTEAFF.

This clonotype was seen a few times. V usage is TRBV6-2 or TRBV6-3 and J usage is TRBJ1-2; maybe TRBD1 (6 bases). The length of the CDR3 is 16 residues. From germline, CDR1 is MNHEY and CDR2 SVGEGT. V dropped 2 bases and J dropped 3 bases, with 16 bases sitting between them. CDR3 sequence (DNA): TGTGCCAGCAGTTACGGGCAGGGGATGTGGGACTATGGCTACACCTTC. Translated, it gives CASSYGQGMWDYGYTF.

The sample holds a few counts of this clonotype. The chain uses TRBV29-1 and TRBJ2-3; a weak D match, TRBD1 (6 bases). V dropped 2 bases and J dropped 4 bases, with 10 bases sitting between them. Germline CDR1 is SQVTM and CDR2 is ANQGSEA. The CDR3 extends over 13 amino acids. The CDR3 is CSVERQGSDTQYF. The CDR3 DNA is TGCAGCGTTGAACGGCAGGGGTCAGATACGCAGTATTTT.

There are many counts of this clonotype. The rearrangement joins TRBV20-1 to TRBJ2-7; tentative D call: TRBD2 (6 bases). V was pared by 4 bases and J by 0 bases, with 19 bases between. The CDR3 runs to 16 residues. Looked up from germline, CDR1 is DFQATT and CDR2 is SNEGSKA (reference sequence). In DNA form, the CDR3 reads TGCAGTGCTAATGCCGGGGCGGAGGGGCTCTCCTACGAGCAGTACTTC. Translation: CSANAGAEGLSYEQYF.

About this clonotype: Mismatch with germline at one junction end may stem from a read error. The chain is built from TRBV12-3 or TRBV12-4 and TRBJ2-1, with D perhaps matching TRBD1 or TRBD2 (5 bases each). CDR3 length: 15 residues. CDR3 DNA sequence: TGTGCCATCGACCTGTACCGGGGCTCCTGCAATGAGCAGTTCTTC. Encoded protein: CAIDLYRGSCNEQFF.

The CDR3: CSATGGPLGGYEQYF. The CDR3 DNA is TGCAGTGCCACTGGGGGGCCGCTTGGGGGCTACGAGCAGTACTTC. This rearrangement joins TRBV20-1 to TRBJ2-7, with D perhaps TRBD1 or TRBD2 (6 bases each). This CDR3 is built from 15 residues. Germline V gene data show CDR1 as DFQATT and CDR2 as SNEGSKA (reference sequence). V was cut by 6 bases and J by 3 bases, with 21 bases left in between.

The V call is TRBV29-1, the J call TRBJ1-1, with D maybe TRBD1 (5 bases). The CDR3 is 15 amino acids. V lost 3 bases, J lost 4 bases, and 18 bases lay in between. Germline loops: CDR1 SQVTM, CDR2 ANQGSEA. CDR3 nucleotide sequence: TGCAGCGTTGACTCTGGGTGGGGGATGAGCACTGAAGCTTTCTTT. This codes for CSVDSGWGMSTEAFF.

The chain carries TRBV19 and TRBJ2-7, with TRBD1 as a possible D gene (6 bases). There are 17 residues in the CDR3. Trimming shortened V by 5 bases and J by 3 bases, and 23 bases separated the two germline ends. Germline V gives CDR1 LNHDA, CDR2 SQIVND (reference sequence). The CDR3, as DNA: TGTGCCAGTAGTCCCCGGGAAGGGCGGACAGTCCTCTACGAGCAGTACTTC. It yields the protein CASSPREGRTVLYEQYF. Together with reference TRBV19 and TRBJ2-7, the CDR3 gives the full variable domain: DGGITQSPKYLFRKEGQNVTLSCEQNLNHDAMYWYRQDPGQGLRLIYYSQIVNDFQKGDIAEGYSVSREKKESFPLTVTSAQKNPTAFYLCASSPREGRTVLYEQYFGPGTRLTVT.

This clonotype came up a few times. This chain uses TRBV7-2 with TRBJ2-3, with 9 bases fitting TRBD2. The CDR3 has 18 amino acids. V shed 10 bases, J shed 2 bases, and the junction held 19 bases outside the gene matches. Germline CDR1 SGHTA, CDR2 FQGNSA. The DNA of the CDR3 is TGTACCACCCGGCGGCTGGGCGGGGGGGCCGAGATCACAGATACGCAGTATTTT. Translated, it gives CTTRRLGGGAEITDTQYF.

The count of this clonotype is one. This rearrangement joins TRBV4-1 to TRBJ2-6; D remains ambiguous. V lost 0 bases to trimming and J lost 0 bases, with 12 bases between them. The germline V gene has CDR1 MGHRA and CDR2 YSYEKL. CDR3 length: 18 amino acids. In DNA form, the CDR3 reads TGCGCCAGCAGCCAAGATACCTGGGCCTCCTCTGGGGCCAACGTCCTGACTTTC. Protein sequence: CASSQDTWASSGANVLTF.

This clonotype was detected only a few times. The chain recombines TRBV10-3 with TRBJ2-1; 10 bases are a match to TRBD1. In germline, CDR1 is ENHRY, CDR2 SYGVKD. The CDR3 is made up of 16 amino acids. The junction had 10 bases not matched to a gene; V was cut back by 4 bases and J by 7 bases. The CDR3 loop is CAISGETGGGRNEQFF. For the CDR3, the DNA is TGTGCCATCAGTGGCGAGACAGGGGGCGGGAGGAATGAGCAGTTCTTC.

This clonotype has a handful of counts. V usage is TRBV4-1 and J usage is TRBJ2-1; D tentatively fits TRBD1 or TRBD2 (5 bases each). The CDR3 consists of 17 residues. Germline lookup yields CDR1 MGHRA and CDR2 YSYEKL. The ends were cut back, 5 bases at V and 2 bases at J, with 19 bases in the middle. The CDR3 bases are TGCGCCAGCAGCTACCGCTTGAGTCGGGACCCCTACAATGAGCAGTTCTTC. It specifies CASSYRLSRDPYNEQFF.

J is TRBJ2-1 and V is TRBV28; 8 bases fit TRBD1. The CDR3 loop spans 13 amino acids. Germline values: CDR1 MDHEN, CDR2 SYDVKM. J lost 5 bases, V lost 8 bases, and 5 bases had no gene match. The CDR3 DNA is TGTGCCAGCTGGACAGGGCAACACAATGAGCAGTTCTTC. Translation: CASWTGQHNEQFF. The variable domain in full, completed from reference TRBV28 and TRBJ2-1, reads DVKVTQSSRYLVKRTGEKVFLECVQDMDHENMFWYRQDPGLGLRLIYFSYDVKMKEKGDIPEGYSVSREKKERFSLILESASTNQTSMYLCASWTGQHNEQFFGPGTRLTVL.

The rearrangement joins TRBV5-1 to TRBJ1-5; 8 bases are shared with TRBD1. CDR3 length: 16 amino acids. The V gene's germline CDR1 is SGHRS and CDR2 YFSETQ. With V trimmed by 4 bases and J by 6 bases, 12 bases remained unmatched. The CDR3 protein is CASSPGTGQTGQPQHF. Here the CDR3 DNA reads TGCGCCAGCAGCCCTGGGACAGGACAAACGGGTCAGCCCCAGCATTTT.

V is TRBV4-3 and J is TRBJ1-1; D is unresolved. The CDR3 loop spans 15 amino acids. CDR1 and CDR2 (germline): LGHNA, YSLEER. Deletions cut 0 bases from V and 5 bases from J, with 13 bases between. CDR3 in DNA: TGCGCCAGCAGCCAAGAGACGGAGGAGCTTACTGAAGCTTTCTTT. Protein: CASSQETEELTEAFF.

The chain has TRBV7-2 and TRBJ1-1, with a weak D call TRBD1 (5 bases). There are 12 residues in the CDR3. Between the trimmed V and J ends, which lost 5 bases and 8 bases, there was a span of 12 bases. The germline gives CDR1 SGHTA, CDR2 FQGNSA. CDR3 region: CASSTGRGEAFF. The CDR3 DNA reads TGTGCCAGCAGCACCGGTCGGGGGGAAGCTTTCTTT.

V usage is TRBV20-1 and J usage is TRBJ2-7, with 8 bases lining up with TRBD1. The CDR3 runs 18 residues. Germline CDR1 reads DFQATT; CDR2 reads SNEGSKA (reference sequence). The ends lost 3 bases at V and 6 bases at J; junction bases unmatched: 22. CDR3 loop: CSASLVAYLQGVSFEQYF. The CDR3 DNA follows: TGCAGTGCTAGTCTAGTAGCGTACCTACAGGGGGTGAGTTTCGAGCAGTACTTC.

This clonotype has a handful of counts. The chain carries TRBV6-2 or TRBV6-3 and TRBJ2-6; tentatively, D is TRBD1 or TRBD2 (5 bases each). CDR1 MNHEY and CDR2 SVGEGT come from the germline V gene. CDR3 length: 18 residues. V shed 4 bases and J shed 0 bases, with 16 bases lying between them. For the CDR3, the DNA is TGTGCCAGCAGTTGGGACCTCCTGTCGAACTCTGGGGCCAACGTCCTGACTTTC. This gives the protein CASSWDLLSNSGANVLTF.

The CDR3 protein is CATSDPRQGNQPQHF. The CDR3 coding sequence is TGTGCCACCAGTGATCCCCGACAGGGCAATCAGCCCCAGCATTTT. J is TRBJ1-5 and V is TRBV24-1, with a possible D match to TRBD1 (6 bases). Trimming pared 3 bases from V and 2 bases from J, leaving 10 bases between. There are 15 residues in the CDR3. Per germline, CDR1 KGHDR and CDR2 SFDVKD.